This is a list of T cell receptor beta chains from one sample in a study of T cell clusters in autoimmune cytopenias. With the multiplex PCR reads reprocessed, TCRdb shows one record per CDR3 protein and no DNA. The listing records roughly 12,000 distinct CDR3 sequences. The sequencing input was peripheral blood. The origin of the receptors is a human donor with an autoimmune cytopenia or autoimmune hepatitis (not recorded which). Each CDR3 is given with its conserved first and last residue. Fields, in order: clone size, V gene, J gene, CDR3 protein. Expanded clones are given a class, and other clones once, few, many or no size at all.

clone size: .; V gene: TRBV24-1; J gene: TRBJ2-1; CDR3 protein: CATSDTTSGRAGIYNEQFF
clone size: .; V gene: TRBV18; J gene: TRBJ1-2; CDR3 protein: CASSPNQSYGYTF
clone size: .; V gene: TRBV20-1; J gene: TRBJ2-2; CDR3 protein: CSASGGSPNTGELFF
clone size: .; V gene: TRBV6-5; J gene: TRBJ2-3; CDR3 protein: CASSYLRTGDTDTQYF
clone size: .; V gene: TRBV19; J gene: TRBJ2-1; CDR3 protein: CASSVSSGSTGEQFF
clone size: .; V gene: TRBV10-2; J gene: TRBJ2-3; CDR3 protein: CASSTPDTQYF
clone size: .; V gene: TRBV19; J gene: TRBJ1-6; CDR3 protein: CASSPRQGVTSSPLHF
clone size: .; V gene: TRBV28; J gene: TRBJ2-7; CDR3 protein: CASSPQGSRVVEQYF
clone size: .; V gene: TRBV12-3/TRBV12-4; J gene: TRBJ1-2; CDR3 protein: CASSSRGLNYGYTF
clone size: large; V gene: TRBV29-1; J gene: TRBJ2-3; CDR3 protein: CSVEYRDRGSDTQYF
clone size: .; V gene: TRBV13; J gene: TRBJ1-1; CDR3 protein: CASSYSDRGPTEAFF
clone size: medium-sized; V gene: TRBV27; J gene: TRBJ2-2; CDR3 protein: CASRRGTSHTGELFF
clone size: medium-sized; V gene: TRBV30; J gene: TRBJ2-7; CDR3 protein: CAWSAGYEQYF
clone size: .; V gene: TRBV30; J gene: TRBJ1-2; CDR3 protein: CACGRRYGYTF
clone size: medium-sized; V gene: TRBV29-1; J gene: TRBJ1-2; CDR3 protein: CSVVPYGNYGYTF
clone size: .; V gene: TRBV6-2/TRBV6-3; J gene: TRBJ2-1; CDR3 protein: CASSRGQYNEQFF
clone size: medium-sized; V gene: TRBV30; J gene: TRBJ2-7; CDR3 protein: CAWSVGSHEQYF
clone size: medium-sized; V gene: TRBV5-4; J gene: TRBJ2-2; CDR3 protein: CASSPGLAGRNTGELFF
clone size: .; V gene: TRBV7-9; J gene: TRBJ2-3; CDR3 protein: CASSRGTESTDTQYF
clone size: .; V gene: TRBV12-3/TRBV12-4; J gene: TRBJ1-2; CDR3 protein: CASSPSTGGVGYTF
clone size: .; V gene: TRBV6-5; J gene: TRBJ2-5; CDR3 protein: CASSDIYQETQYF
clone size: .; V gene: TRBV29-1; J gene: TRBJ1-2; CDR3 protein: CSVSGTGYNYGYTF
clone size: .; V gene: TRBV6-4; J gene: TRBJ2-1; CDR3 protein: CASRRTSGGANEQFF
clone size: medium-sized; V gene: TRBV29-1; J gene: TRBJ1-5; CDR3 protein: CSVEVGTGGGQPQHF
clone size: .; V gene: TRBV18; J gene: TRBJ2-4; CDR3 protein: CASSLGTRGQNIQYF
clone size: large; V gene: TRBV29-1; J gene: TRBJ2-1; CDR3 protein: CSVVSRANEQFF
clone size: .; V gene: TRBV5-6; J gene: TRBJ2-4; CDR3 protein: CASSLWTRPNIQYF
clone size: .; V gene: TRBV12-3/TRBV12-4; J gene: TRBJ1-2; CDR3 protein: CASSFWGGYTF
clone size: .; V gene: TRBV6-5; J gene: TRBJ2-1; CDR3 protein: CASSYSRTSGRMRNEQFF
clone size: .; V gene: TRBV19; J gene: TRBJ1-2; CDR3 protein: CASSTDRGLGYTF
clone size: .; V gene: TRBV15; J gene: TRBJ1-2; CDR3 protein: CATSTGDPYGYTF
clone size: .; V gene: TRBV6-5; J gene: TRBJ2-2; CDR3 protein: CASSPTSGGPITGELFF
clone size: medium-sized; V gene: TRBV19; J gene: TRBJ2-1; CDR3 protein: CASSTGGLRGNEQFF
clone size: medium-sized; V gene: TRBV19; J gene: TRBJ2-2; CDR3 protein: CASTTDANTGELFF
clone size: .; V gene: TRBV19; J gene: TRBJ1-2; CDR3 protein: CASSSSDTNYGYTF
clone size: .; V gene: TRBV30; J gene: TRBJ2-2; CDR3 protein: CAWSTLGGRAGELFF
clone size: .; V gene: TRBV12-3/TRBV12-4; J gene: TRBJ2-2; CDR3 protein: CASSPGARAGELFF
clone size: .; V gene: TRBV27; J gene: TRBJ2-4; CDR3 protein: CASSPQNRGGNIQYF
clone size: .; V gene: TRBV19; J gene: TRBJ1-2; CDR3 protein: CASSISTGGSYTF
clone size: .; V gene: TRBV24-1; J gene: TRBJ2-1; CDR3 protein: CATSDLWEGSLKQFF
clone size: .; V gene: TRBV6-1; J gene: TRBJ1-6; CDR3 protein: CASSRRSRDNSPLHF
clone size: .; V gene: TRBV6-5; J gene: TRBJ2-5; CDR3 protein: CASSRGGAVETQYF